The present entry profiles one TCR beta chain with its context. This receptor's antigen is unknown. No much larger clone is present one base from it, and per-base qualities are unavailable. This sample also contains other DNA sequences that code for the same CDR3. These data are taken from a study of beta chain features in type 1 diabetes (dated by TCRdb to the late 2010s). In the study overall: Patients and healthy donors did not differ in mean age, gender distribution, total cell number or subset yield. Across all samples, about 110 million sorted cells were examined, and cell number per subset correlated strongly with RNA yield. In the study, recently diagnosed type 1 diabetes patients and matched healthy donors were compared on the TCRB repertoires of their sorted circulating CD4+ T cell subsets. Regulatory and stem cell-like memory subsets were isolated from only 8 patients and roughly 8 healthy donors, whereas naive and central memory subsets came from all 30 or so donors.

The entire isolated RNA was reverse transcribed using the High Capacity cDNA Reverse Transcription Kit, and thus expressed TCRB transcripts were sequenced. Deep immunoSEQ sequencing was performed on naive, central memory and regulatory T cell samples, with an average of roughly 3.5 million total reads per sample. After sorted cells were lysed in RLT buffer, RNA was extracted with DNase-treated RNeasy Micro or Mini kits, with the choice depending on cell number. Each cell subset was processed on its own to prevent cross-contamination, while patient and healthy donor samples were processed together. The immunoSEQ multiplex PCR was used to amplify TCRB sequences from cDNA, generating 87-bp fragments that spanned the CDR3 region. Sequencing of the amplicons was done on the Illumina HiSeq platform. The authors' analysis ran thus. Synthetic template baselines were used to correct PCR bias computationally, reads within Hamming distance 2 were collapsed, and singletons that could not be merged were discarded. Reads were aligned against IMGT so that V, D and J genes, CDR3 length and insertions or deletions at six rearrangement sites could be assigned. Within each subset, clonotype counts were normalized to sorted cell number, after which true diversity and Gini coefficients were computed with the tcR R package. The overlap coefficient, calculated on TCRB nucleotide sequences, was used to measure repertoire sharing. TCRdb mirrors the immuneACCESS table, restricted to in-frame sequences. Some clones are absent from its copies; in checked studies, under half trace to an unresolved V gene, and the reason for the others is unknown. V and J calls plus clone size are reproduced from that table; the DNA served to infer D and trimming. The sample has about 170,000 clones on record, 7.5% to 8.5% of them singletons. The top ten clonotypes cover under 0.6% of the sample.

A single peripheral blood draw of approximately 120 mL on average was collected from each donor into heparinised tubes. A BD FACSAria II and a panel including CD45RO, CCR7, CD25, CD127, CD95 and CD27 were used to sort naive, central memory, regulatory and stem cell-like memory CD4+ T cells. Every sorted population had a purity above 98%. PBMCs were isolated right away by Lymphoprep density gradient centrifugation and were stained directly, without culture. Samples were stained and sorted in pairs, with one healthy donor and one patient per experiment, so that batch effects were minimized. From the germline V gene (reference sequence), CDR1 is SEHNR and CDR2 is FQNEAQ. V ends up 4 bases short and J 8 bases short, with an unmatched junction base count of 1. The CDR3 has 12 amino acids, counting the end cysteine and phenylalanine. Only the CDR3 portion is preserved as DNA: 36 bases, with reading frame beginning at the first base.

General study outcomes and caveats: At VDJ recombination sites, patients with type 1 diabetes made fewer insertions and deleted more nucleotides, a pattern implying thymic rearrangement abnormalities. Naive, central memory and regulatory TCRB repertoires appeared more similar among patients than among healthy donors. In all four CD4+ subsets, TCRB CDR3 length was moderately but significantly shorter in type 1 diabetes patients. Because cDNA was sequenced instead of genomic DNA, highly expressing activated cells could be over-represented, though the groups showed no difference in activation or CD3 levels. Shorter templates might have been favored by PCR, but patient and control samples were amplified and corrected together, so both groups would have been affected equally by any skew. HLA sub-analyses involved small numbers of individuals, so any influence of HLA type on TCRB rearrangement remained unresolved.

The rearranged segments are TRBV7-9 and TRBJ1-2; a stretch of 10 junction bases matches TRBD1. Sequencing was done on a sample of central memory CD4+ T cells from blood. The receptor's source is a man aged 18 to 30 with type 1 diabetes. The CDR3 is CASSWTGGGYTF. The DNA is as follows: TGTGCCAGCAGCTGGACAGGGGGAGGCTACACCTTC.